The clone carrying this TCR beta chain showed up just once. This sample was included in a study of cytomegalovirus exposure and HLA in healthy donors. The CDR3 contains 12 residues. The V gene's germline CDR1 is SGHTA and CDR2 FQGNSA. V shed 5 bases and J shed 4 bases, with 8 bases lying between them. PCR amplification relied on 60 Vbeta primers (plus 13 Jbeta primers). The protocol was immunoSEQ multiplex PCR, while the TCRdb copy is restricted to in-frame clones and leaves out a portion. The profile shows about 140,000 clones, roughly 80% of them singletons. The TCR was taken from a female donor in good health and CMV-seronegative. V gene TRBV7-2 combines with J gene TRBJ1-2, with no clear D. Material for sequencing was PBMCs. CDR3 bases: TGTGCCAGCAGCGTGGGCGTCTATGGCTACACCTTC. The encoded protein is CASSVGVYGYTF.